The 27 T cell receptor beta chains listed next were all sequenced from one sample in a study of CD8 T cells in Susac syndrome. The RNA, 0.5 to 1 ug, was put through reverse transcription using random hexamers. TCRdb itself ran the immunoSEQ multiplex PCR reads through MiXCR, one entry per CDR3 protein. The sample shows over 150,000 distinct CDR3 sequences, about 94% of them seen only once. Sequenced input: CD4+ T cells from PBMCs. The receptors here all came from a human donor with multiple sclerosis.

CDR3 coding DNA: TGCGCCAGCAGGGAGGCGGGGGCCAGCACAGATACGCAGTATTTT. Amino acid sequence: CASREAGASTDTQYF. The V gene is TRBV10-2, the J gene TRBJ2-3; TRBD2 might be the D (7 bases). The germline V gene encodes CDR1 WSHSY and CDR2 SAAADI. The CDR3 consists of 15 residues. V lost 6 bases, J lost 0 bases, and 13 bases lay in between.

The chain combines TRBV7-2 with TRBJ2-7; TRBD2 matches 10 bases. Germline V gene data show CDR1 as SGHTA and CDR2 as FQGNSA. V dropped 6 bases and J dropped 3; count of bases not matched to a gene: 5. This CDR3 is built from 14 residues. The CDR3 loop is CASRPPSGSYEQYF. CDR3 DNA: TGTGCCAGCAGACCTCCTAGCGGGAGCTACGAGCAGTACTTC.

The CDR3 sequence: CASSLLGANNYGYTF. The CDR3, as DNA: TGTGCCAGCAGCCTCCTCGGGGCCAATAACTATGGCTACACCTTC. The genes are TRBV28 and TRBJ1-2; perhaps TRBD1 as D (5 bases). The CDR3 extends over 15 amino acids. V gave up 6 bases and J gave up 1 base, with 15 bases separating them. In germline, CDR1 is MDHEN, CDR2 SYDVKM.

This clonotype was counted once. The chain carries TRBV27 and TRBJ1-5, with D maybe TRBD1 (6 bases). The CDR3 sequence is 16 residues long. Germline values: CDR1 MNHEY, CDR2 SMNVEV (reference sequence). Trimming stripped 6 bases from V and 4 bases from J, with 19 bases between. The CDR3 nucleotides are TGTGCCAGCAGCCCGATCGACAGGCTCGGAAATCAGCCCCAGCATTTT. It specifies CASSPIDRLGNQPQHF.

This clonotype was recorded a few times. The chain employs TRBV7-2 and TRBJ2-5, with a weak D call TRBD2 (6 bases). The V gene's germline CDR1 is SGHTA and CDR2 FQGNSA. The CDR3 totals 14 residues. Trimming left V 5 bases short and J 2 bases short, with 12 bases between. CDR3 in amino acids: CASSPGLAQETQYF. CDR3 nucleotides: TGTGCCAGCAGCCCGGGACTCGCTCAAGAGACCCAGTACTTC.

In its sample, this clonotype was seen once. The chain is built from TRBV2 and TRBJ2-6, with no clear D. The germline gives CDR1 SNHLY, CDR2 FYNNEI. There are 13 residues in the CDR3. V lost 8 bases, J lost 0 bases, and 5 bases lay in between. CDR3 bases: TGTGCCAGCGCTAGCTCTGGGGCCAACGTCCTGACTTTC. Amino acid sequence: CASASSGANVLTF.

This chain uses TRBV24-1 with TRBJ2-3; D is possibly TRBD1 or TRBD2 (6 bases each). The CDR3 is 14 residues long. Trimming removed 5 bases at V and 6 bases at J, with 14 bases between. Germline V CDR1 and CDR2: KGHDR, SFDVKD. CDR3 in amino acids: CATSGRTGRDTQYF. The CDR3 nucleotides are TGTGCCACCAGTGGCCGAACAGGGAGGGATACGCAGTATTTT.

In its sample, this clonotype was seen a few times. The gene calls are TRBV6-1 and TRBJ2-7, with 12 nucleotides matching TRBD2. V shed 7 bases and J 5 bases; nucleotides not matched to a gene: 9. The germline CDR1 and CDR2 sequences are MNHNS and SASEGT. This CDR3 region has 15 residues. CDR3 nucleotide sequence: TGTGCCAGCACCCCCCGGACTAGCGGGACAAACGAGCAGTACTTC. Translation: CASTPRTSGTNEQYF.

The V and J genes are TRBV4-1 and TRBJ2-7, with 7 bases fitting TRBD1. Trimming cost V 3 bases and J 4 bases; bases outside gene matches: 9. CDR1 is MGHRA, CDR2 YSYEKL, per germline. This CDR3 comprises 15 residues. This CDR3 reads CASSQAPGQNYEQYF. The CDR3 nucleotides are TGCGCCAGCAGCCAGGCTCCGGGACAGAATTACGAGCAGTACTTC.

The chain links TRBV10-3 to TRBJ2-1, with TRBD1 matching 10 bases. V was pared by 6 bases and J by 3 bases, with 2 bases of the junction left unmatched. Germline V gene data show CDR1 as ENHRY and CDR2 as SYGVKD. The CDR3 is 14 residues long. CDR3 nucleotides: TGTGCCATCAGCGGACAGGGGGACTACAATGAGCAGTTCTTC. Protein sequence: CAISGQGDYNEQFF.

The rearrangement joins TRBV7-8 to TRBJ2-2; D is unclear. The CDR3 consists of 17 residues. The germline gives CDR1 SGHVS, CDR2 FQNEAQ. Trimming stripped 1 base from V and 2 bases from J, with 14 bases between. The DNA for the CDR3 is TGTGCCAGCAGCTTAGTACGGCAGAGTTTAAACACCGGGGAGCTGTTTTTT. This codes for CASSLVRQSLNTGELFF.

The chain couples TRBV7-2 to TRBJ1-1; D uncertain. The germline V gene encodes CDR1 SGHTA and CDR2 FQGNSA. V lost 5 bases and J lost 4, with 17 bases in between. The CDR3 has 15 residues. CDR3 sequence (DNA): TGTGCCAGCAGCCCTATTATGGGCTCCGGCACTGAAGCTTTCTTT. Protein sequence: CASSPIMGSGTEAFF.

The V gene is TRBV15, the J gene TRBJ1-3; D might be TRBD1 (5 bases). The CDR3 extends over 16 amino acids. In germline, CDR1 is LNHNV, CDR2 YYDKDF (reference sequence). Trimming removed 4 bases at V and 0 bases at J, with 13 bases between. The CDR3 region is CATSKRGAFSGNTIYF. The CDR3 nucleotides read TGTGCCACCAGCAAGCGCGGGGCCTTCTCTGGAAACACCATATATTTT.

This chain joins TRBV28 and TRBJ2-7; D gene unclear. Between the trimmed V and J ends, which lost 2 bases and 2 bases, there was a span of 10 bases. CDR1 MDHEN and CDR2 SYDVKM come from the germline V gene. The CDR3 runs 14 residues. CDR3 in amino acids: CASSLPAGTYEQYF. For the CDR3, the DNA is TGTGCCAGCAGTTTACCGGCCGGAACCTACGAGCAGTACTTC.

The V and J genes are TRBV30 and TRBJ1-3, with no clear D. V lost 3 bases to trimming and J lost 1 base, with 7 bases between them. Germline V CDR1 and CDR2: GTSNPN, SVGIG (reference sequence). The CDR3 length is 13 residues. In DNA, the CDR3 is TGTGCCTGGAGCGTCGGTTCTGGAAACACCATATATTTT. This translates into CAWSVGSGNTIYF.

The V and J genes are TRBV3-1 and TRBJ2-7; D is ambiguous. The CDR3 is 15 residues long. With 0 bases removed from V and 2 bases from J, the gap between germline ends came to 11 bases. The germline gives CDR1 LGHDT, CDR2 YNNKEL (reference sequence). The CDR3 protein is CASSQDLRLTYEQYF. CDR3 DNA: TGTGCCAGCAGCCAAGATTTACGCCTAACCTACGAGCAGTACTTC.

CDR3 DNA: TGCGCCAGCAGCAGCCAGGACGGTCACACAGATACGCAGTATTTT. It is translated as CASSSQDGHTDTQYF. The gene calls are TRBV5-1 and TRBJ2-3; D unresolved. CDR1 is SGHRS and CDR2 is YFSETQ in the germline V gene. V was trimmed by 4 bases and J by 2 bases, leaving 14 bases between them. The CDR3 extends over 15 amino acids.

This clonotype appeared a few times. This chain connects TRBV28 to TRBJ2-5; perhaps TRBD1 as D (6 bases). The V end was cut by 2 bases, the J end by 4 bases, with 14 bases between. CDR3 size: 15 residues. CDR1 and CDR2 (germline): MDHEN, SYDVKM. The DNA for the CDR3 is TGTGCCAGCAGTTTAGGTCAGGGGATGGGAGAGACCCAGTACTTC. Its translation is CASSLGQGMGETQYF.

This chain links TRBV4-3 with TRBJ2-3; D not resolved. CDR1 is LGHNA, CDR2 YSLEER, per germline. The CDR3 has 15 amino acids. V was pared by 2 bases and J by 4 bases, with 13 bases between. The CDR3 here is CASSQNPSSADTQYF. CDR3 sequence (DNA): TGCGCCAGCAGCCAAAACCCCTCCAGCGCAGATACGCAGTATTTT.

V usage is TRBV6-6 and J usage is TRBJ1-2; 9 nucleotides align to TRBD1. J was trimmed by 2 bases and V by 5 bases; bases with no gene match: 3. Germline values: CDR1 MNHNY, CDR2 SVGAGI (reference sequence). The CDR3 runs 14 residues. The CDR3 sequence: CASSKGQGNYGYTF. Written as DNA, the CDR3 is TGTGCCAGCAGTAAGGGACAGGGCAACTATGGCTACACCTTC.

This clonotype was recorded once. The CDR3 reads CASSRDRDQETQYF. In DNA form, the CDR3 reads TGTGCCAGCAGCCGCGACAGGGACCAAGAGACCCAGTACTTC. This chain uses TRBV6-6 with TRBJ2-5, with 7 bases identical to TRBD1. Germline V gives CDR1 MNHNY, CDR2 SVGAGI (reference sequence). The CDR3 extends over 14 amino acids. The ends lost 6 bases at V and 0 bases at J; junction bases unmatched: 4.

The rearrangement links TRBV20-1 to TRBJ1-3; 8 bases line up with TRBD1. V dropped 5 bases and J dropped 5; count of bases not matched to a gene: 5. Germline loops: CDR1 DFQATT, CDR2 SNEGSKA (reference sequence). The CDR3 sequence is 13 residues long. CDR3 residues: CSAPDRGRNTIYF. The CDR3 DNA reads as TGCAGTGCTCCTGACAGGGGCAGAAACACCATATATTTT.

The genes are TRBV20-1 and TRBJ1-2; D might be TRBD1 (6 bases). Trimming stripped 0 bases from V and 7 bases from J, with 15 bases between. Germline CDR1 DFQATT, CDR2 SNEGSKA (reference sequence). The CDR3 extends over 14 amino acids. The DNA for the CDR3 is TGCAGTGCTAGAGATTTGGGGGCGTCTACTGGCTACACCTTC. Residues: CSARDLGASTGYTF.

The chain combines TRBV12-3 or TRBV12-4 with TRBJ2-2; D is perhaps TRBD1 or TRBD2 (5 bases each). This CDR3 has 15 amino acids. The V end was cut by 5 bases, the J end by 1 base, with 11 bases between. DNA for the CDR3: TGTGCCAGCAGTGTCGGGGACCTGAACACCGGGGAGCTGTTTTTT. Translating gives CASSVGDLNTGELFF.

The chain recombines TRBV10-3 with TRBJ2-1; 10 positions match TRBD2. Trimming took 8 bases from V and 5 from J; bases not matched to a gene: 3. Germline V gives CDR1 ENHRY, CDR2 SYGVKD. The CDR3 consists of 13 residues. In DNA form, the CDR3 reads TGTGCCATCCAAAGCGGGAGGGACAATGAGCAGTTCTTC. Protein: CAIQSGRDNEQFF.

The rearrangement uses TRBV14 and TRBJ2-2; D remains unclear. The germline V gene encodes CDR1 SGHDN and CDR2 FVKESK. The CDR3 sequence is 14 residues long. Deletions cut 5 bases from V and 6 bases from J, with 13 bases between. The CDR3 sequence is CASSSRRVAGELFF. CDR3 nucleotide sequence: TGTGCCAGCAGCTCACGTAGGGTTGCCGGGGAGCTGTTTTTT.

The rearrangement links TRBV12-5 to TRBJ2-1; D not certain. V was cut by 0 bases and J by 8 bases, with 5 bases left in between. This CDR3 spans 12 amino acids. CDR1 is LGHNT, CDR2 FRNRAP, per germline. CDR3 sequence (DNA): TGTGCTAGTGGTTTGGTAAGGGATGAGCAGTTCTTC. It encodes CASGLVRDEQFF.